The 8 T cell receptor beta chains presented below share a single source sample, sequenced in a study of T cells in Graves' hyperthyroidism and ophthalmopathy. Amplification of TCR beta CDR3 regions was performed using RNA transcripts as template. HTBI primers drove first-round RT-PCR of the TCR CDR3. TCRdb re-analysed the multiplex PCR reads in MiXCR, keeping a single row per CDR3 protein. Here the sample spans approximately 600,000 distinct CDR3 sequences, roughly 20% being singletons. The sample taken for sequencing was blood. These receptors were obtained from a young man with Graves' ophthalmopathy.

CDR3 amino acids: CASSFAGSGKNIQYF. The CDR3 DNA is TGTGCCAGCAGTTTCGCAGGCTCGGGCAAAAACATTCAGTACTTC. J is TRBJ2-4 and V is TRBV12-3 or TRBV12-4; unclear D gene. This CDR3 is 15 amino acids long. V was trimmed by 3 bases and J by 3 bases, leaving 12 bases between them.

This clonotype was seen a few times. This rearrangement joins TRBV15 to TRBJ1-1; D is uncertain. The V end lost 0 bases, the J end lost 1 base, and 12 bases lay between the germline ends. The CDR3 has 16 residues. Germline lookup yields CDR1 LNHNV and CDR2 YYDKDF (reference sequence). Here the CDR3 reads CATSRERRQSNTEAFF. DNA for the CDR3: TGTGCCACCAGCAGAGAGAGGAGACAATCGAACACTGAAGCTTTCTTT. Based on the CDR3 plus reference TRBV15 and TRBJ1-1, the full variable domain is DAMVIQNPRYQVTQFGKPVTLSCSQTLNHNVMYWYQQKSSQAPKLLFHYYDKDFNNEADTPDNFQSRRPNTSFCFLDIRSPGLGDTAMYLCATSRERRQSNTEAFFGQGTRLTVV.

A few counts support this clonotype. The V call is TRBV24-1, the J call TRBJ2-2; D perhaps matches TRBD2 (5 bases). V was cut by 4 bases and J by 4 bases, with 9 bases left in between. Germline V CDR1 and CDR2: KGHDR, SFDVKD. The CDR3 has 14 residues. In DNA form, the CDR3 reads TGTGCCACCAGTGAGCGGGCTACCACCGGGGAGCTGTTTTTT. Its protein product is CATSERATTGELFF.

This clonotype was observed at least ten times. V gene TRBV28 combines with J gene TRBJ2-1; D possibly matches TRBD1 or TRBD2 (5 bases each). This CDR3 is built from 14 residues. CDR1 is MDHEN, CDR2 SYDVKM, per germline. Trimming took off 6 bases at V and 8 bases at J, with 17 bases between the two ends. This chain's CDR3 is CASRRPRGVDEQFF. The CDR3 DNA reads as TGTGCCAGCAGGCGCCCGCGAGGGGTAGATGAGCAGTTCTTC.

This chain uses TRBV20-1 with TRBJ2-3; TRBD2 agrees at 11 bases. Unmatched junction bases numbered 8, after V lost 6 bases and J lost 6 bases. The CDR3 length is 14 residues. Germline loops: CDR1 DFQATT, CDR2 SNEGSKA (reference sequence). The CDR3 DNA is TGCAGTGCCCCGGGACTAGCGGTTTCTGATACGCAGTATTTT. This translates into CSAPGLAVSDTQYF.

This clonotype was seen repeatedly, ten times or more. The gene calls are TRBV28 and TRBJ2-5, with TRBD2 identical over 14 bases. CDR3 size: 17 residues. V trimming: 6 bases; J trimming: 2 bases; junction bases outside the gene matches: 8. The germline V gene encodes CDR1 MDHEN and CDR2 SYDVKM. In nucleotides, the CDR3 is TGTGCCAGCAGCCTCGGGACTAGCGGGAGATCTCAAGAGACCCAGTACTTC. Protein: CASSLGTSGRSQETQYF. Drawing the rest from reference TRBV28 and TRBJ2-5, the complete variable domain is DVKVTQSSRYLVKRTGEKVFLECVQDMDHENMFWYRQDPGLGLRLIYFSYDVKMKEKGDIPEGYSVSREKKERFSLILESASTNQTSMYLCASSLGTSGRSQETQYFGPGTRLLVL.

The chain has TRBV4-1 and TRBJ1-2, with D perhaps matching TRBD1 (6 bases). CDR1 is MGHRA and CDR2 is YSYEKL in the germline V gene. The V end was cut by 4 bases, the J end by 1 base, with 16 bases between. The CDR3 is 16 amino acids. The CDR3 coding sequence is TGCGCCAGCAGCCCCGCGGGGGGGGCACTTAACTATGGCTACACCTTC. Protein sequence: CASSPAGGALNYGYTF.

This clonotype has at least ten counts. V usage is TRBV18 and J usage is TRBJ1-2; D gene unclear. Germline-derived CDR1 and CDR2 are KGHSH and LQKENI. The CDR3 loop spans 14 amino acids. Trimming cost V 4 bases and J 4 bases, with 13 bases left between them. The CDR3, as DNA: TGTGCCAGCTCACAATCACCGAGATTCTATGGCTACACCTTC. Residues: CASSQSPRFYGYTF.